Below, 31 T cell receptor beta chains from the same sample are listed, as sequenced in a study of a mutant IDH1 vaccine in newly diagnosed glioma. Clones were sequenced by immunoSEQ multiplex PCR, and TCRdb holds only the in-frame ones, with some missing. The sample gives about 32,000 clones, 79% of which show up once; about 9.3% is in the top ten. No antigen is known for these receptors. Sample time point: week 35, safety follow-up. Doses comprised 300 ug of mutant IDH1 20-mer peptide each, plus topical imiquimod. The sample consisted of PBMCs, taken from a glioma patient whose treatment included an IDH1 peptide vaccine. These receptors were taken from a woman in her twenties or thirties with glioma. Some clones in this sample may be carry-over from other donors' samples.

This clone was observed a few times. The chain joins TRBV28 to TRBJ2-7; the match to TRBD2 covers 12 bases. J gave up 0 bases and V 6 bases, and 6 bases lay outside the gene matches. The CDR3 runs to 16 residues. In germline, CDR1 is MDHEN, CDR2 SYDVKM. As DNA, the CDR3 is TGTGCCAGCAGGCCACCGGGACTAGCGGGCTCCTACGAGCAGTACTTC. It is translated as CASRPPGLAGSYEQYF.

CDR3 protein: CAISESYGGSTEAFF. In DNA, the CDR3 is TGTGCCATCAGTGAGTCGTATGGGGGGAGCACTGAAGCTTTCTTT. The chain links TRBV10-3 to TRBJ1-1; tentative D call: TRBD1 (5 bases). Trimming took 0 bases from V and 4 from J, leaving 12 bases between them. The CDR3 contains 15 residues. Germline V lookup: CDR1 ENHRY, CDR2 SYGVKD.

The chain employs TRBV19 and TRBJ1-5; 10 bases align to TRBD1. The junction had 11 bases not matched to a gene; V was cut back by 5 bases and J by 7 bases. Germline CDR1 is LNHDA and CDR2 is SQIVND (reference sequence). This CDR3 is built from 16 residues. The CDR3 loop reads CASSATGTGEYQPQHF. In nucleotides, the CDR3 is TGTGCCAGTAGTGCGACCGGGACAGGGGAGTACCAGCCCCAGCATTTT.

This clone was detected a few times. CDR3 sequence reads: CASDGDRQISNQPQHF. The CDR3 coding sequence is TGTGCTAGTGATGGGGACAGACAGATTTCCAATCAGCCCCAGCATTTT. V is TRBV12-5 and J is TRBJ1-5, with 7 bases aligning to TRBD1. This CDR3 spans 16 amino acids. Germline CDR1 LGHNT, CDR2 FRNRAP. Germline trimming cut 7 bases from V and 3 bases from J; bases unmatched to any gene: 12. The full variable domain, its missing parts supplied by reference TRBV12-5 and TRBJ1-5, is DARVTQTPRHKVTEMGQEVTMRCQPILGHNTVFWYRQTMMQGLELLAYFRNRAPLDDSGMPKDRFSAEMPDATLATLKIQPSEPRDSAVYFCASDGDRQISNQPQHFGDGTRLSIL.

The genes are TRBV18 and TRBJ2-7, with TRBD2 matching over 8 bases. The CDR3 totals 16 residues. CDR1 is KGHSH and CDR2 is LQKENI in the germline V gene. V was pared by 4 bases and J by 0 bases, with 8 bases of the junction left unmatched. CDR3 loop: CASSLPSGLYSYEQYF. The CDR3 DNA reads as TGTGCCAGCTCACTCCCTAGCGGGCTTTACTCCTACGAGCAGTACTTC.

This clone was found once. The chain has TRBV27 and TRBJ1-2; the D gene is possibly TRBD1 (5 bases). This CDR3 region has 15 residues. Per the germline V gene, CDR1 is MNHEY and CDR2 is SMNVEV (reference sequence). Trimming took 8 bases from V and 0 from J, leaving 16 bases between them. This CDR3 reads CASHPGGLANYGYTF. In DNA form, the CDR3 reads TGTGCCAGCCACCCCGGGGGGTTAGCTAACTATGGCTACACCTTC.

The gene calls are TRBV1 and TRBJ1-3; the DNA was not compared with TRBD1, the D call given in the table. TRBV1 is a recognized pseudogene. The CDR3 length is 15 residues. The CDR3 spells CTSSQAGGSGNTIYF. The CDR3 DNA sequence: TGCACCAGCAGCCAAGCAGGGGGCTCGGGAAACACCATATATTTT.

CDR3 nucleotides: TGTGCCAGCAGCAAATGCTCTCCTTATAATGAGCAGTTCTTC. The encoded protein is CASSKCSPYNEQFF. The rearrangement uses TRBV21-1 and TRBJ2-1. TRBV21-1 is assigned pseudogene status. The CDR3 sequence is 14 residues long.

The V call is TRBV10-3, the J call TRBJ2-5; possible D gene TRBD2, 7 bases. Germline V gene lookup returns CDR1 ENHRY and CDR2 SYGVKD. The CDR3 has 16 residues. The V end was cut by 3 bases, the J end by 5 bases, with 19 bases between. CDR3 sequence reads: CAISESKQGGPETQYF. The CDR3 bases are TGTGCCATCAGTGAATCGAAACAGGGAGGGCCGGAGACCCAGTACTTC.

This clone was observed a few times. The rearrangement uses TRBV7-9 and TRBJ2-1; D might be TRBD2 (6 bases). Germline loops: CDR1 SEHNR, CDR2 FQNEAQ (reference sequence). The CDR3 runs to 16 residues. V was shortened by 4 bases and J by 0 bases, with 13 bases between the two germline ends. CDR3 sequence (DNA): TGTGCCAGCAGCTCCCCGGAGGGGAGCTCCTACAATGAGCAGTTCTTC. Encoded protein: CASSSPEGSSYNEQFF. The variable domain in full, completed from reference TRBV7-9 and TRBJ2-1, reads DTGVSQNPRHKITKRGQNVTFRCDPISEHNRLYWYRQTLGQGPEFLTYFQNEAQLEKSRLLSDRFSAERPKGSFSTLEIQRTEQGDSAMYLCASSSPEGSSYNEQFFGPGTRLTVL.

The chain couples TRBV19 to TRBJ2-1; D is unclear. The CDR3 extends over 14 amino acids. Trimming stripped 2 bases from V and 3 bases from J, with 8 bases between. The V gene's germline CDR1 is LNHDA and CDR2 SQIVND (reference sequence). As DNA, the CDR3 is TGTGCCAGTAGTATAAGGGTCAACTACAATGAGCAGTTCTTC. Translation gives CASSIRVNYNEQFF.

The rearrangement links TRBV4-1 to TRBJ2-2, with 10 bases that match TRBD1. The CDR3 loop spans 17 amino acids. V lost 1 base to trimming and J lost 4 bases; unmatched junction nucleotides: 6. CDR1 MGHRA and CDR2 YSYEKL come from the germline V gene. In DNA, the CDR3 is TGCGCCAGCAGCCAAGGAGGGACAGGGGTGGGCACCGGGGAGCTGTTTTTT. It encodes CASSQGGTGVGTGELFF.

The genes are TRBV2 and TRBJ2-3; 7 nucleotides agree with TRBD2. After removal of 9 bases from V and 3 bases from J, the junction contained 12 bases not matched to a gene. The germline V gene has CDR1 SNHLY and CDR2 FYNNEI. This CDR3 comprises 15 residues. The CDR3, as DNA: TGTGCCAGTCGCGCGGGAGAAGCCCCTACAGATACGCAGTATTTT. Protein sequence: CASRAGEAPTDTQYF.

A single count supports this clone. The chain recombines TRBV29-1 with TRBJ2-7; D possibly matches TRBD1 or TRBD2 (5 bases each). The CDR3 spans 14 residues. Trimming left V 0 bases short and J 0 bases short, with 9 bases between. CDR1 SQVTM and CDR2 ANQGSEA come from the germline V gene. The CDR3 region has the DNA TGCAGCGTTGAAGAGAGGGGATCCTCCTACGAGCAGTACTTC. Protein sequence: CSVEERGSSYEQYF.

This clone was counted a few times. The V call is TRBV29-1, the J call TRBJ1-2; 7 bases map to TRBD1. V was clipped by 7 bases and J by 8 bases; unmatched bases: 10. Germline-derived CDR1 and CDR2 are SQVTM and ANQGSEA. The CDR3 runs 12 residues. The CDR3 sequence: CSAFKGAEGYTF. CDR3 DNA: TGCAGCGCTTTCAAGGGGGCCGAGGGCTACACCTTC.

This chain uses TRBV30 with TRBJ2-3, with D possibly TRBD1 on 6 matching bases. This CDR3 is 16 amino acids long. Trimming cost V 2 bases and J 2 bases, with 17 bases left between them. Germline values: CDR1 GTSNPN, CDR2 SVGIG (reference sequence). The CDR3 region is CAWSRLGRGVTDTQYF. The CDR3 coding sequence is TGTGCCTGGAGTCGCCTTGGCAGGGGTGTCACAGATACGCAGTATTTT.

The J gene is TRBJ2-2, the V gene TRBV19; D is perhaps TRBD1 (6 bases). The CDR3 sequence is 16 residues long. The germline V gene has CDR1 LNHDA and CDR2 SQIVND (reference sequence). The V gene lost 5 bases and the J gene lost 7 bases, with 20 bases spanning the gap. The CDR3 reads CASSSGTSGGSGELFF. For the CDR3, the DNA is TGTGCCAGTAGTTCAGGGACATCCGGTGGTAGCGGGGAGCTGTTTTTT.

V gene TRBV2 combines with J gene TRBJ1-2; D gene unclear. V shed 6 bases and J shed 6 bases, with 23 bases lying between them. This CDR3 has 16 amino acids. The V gene's germline CDR1 is SNHLY and CDR2 FYNNEI. CDR3 DNA: TGTGCCAGCAGGGGAGGAGTGGCGCCAAACCGCAATGGCTACACCTTC. It is translated as CASRGGVAPNRNGYTF.

The V call is TRBV19, the J call TRBJ1-4; perhaps TRBD1 as D (5 bases). The CDR3 covers 14 residues. The V gene's germline CDR1 is LNHDA and CDR2 SQIVND (reference sequence). V shed 6 bases and J shed 4 bases, with 12 bases lying between them. The CDR3 reads CASRTGTRNEKLFF. The CDR3 DNA follows: TGTGCCAGTAGAACCGGGACCCGTAATGAAAAACTGTTTTTT.

The chain uses TRBV5-1 and TRBJ2-7; no definite D call. CDR1 SGHRS and CDR2 YFSETQ come from the germline V gene. CDR3 length: 16 residues. Deletions cut 0 bases from V and 2 bases from J, with 15 bases between. The DNA for the CDR3 is TGCGCCAGCAGCTTGGGCCGTTTCCCGGGTGCCTACGAGCAGTACTTC. It is translated as CASSLGRFPGAYEQYF.

This clone was counted once. V gene TRBV19 combines with J gene TRBJ2-5; D is perhaps TRBD1 or TRBD2 (6 bases each). Germline values: CDR1 LNHDA, CDR2 SQIVND (reference sequence). This CDR3 has 15 amino acids. Trimming cost V 4 bases and J 4 bases, with 16 bases left between them. CDR3 in amino acids: CASSNALGGGETQYF. Here the CDR3 DNA reads TGTGCCAGTAGTAACGCACTGGGGGGCGGAGAGACCCAGTACTTC.

The chain couples TRBV2 to TRBJ2-5; D is ambiguous. The germline CDR1 and CDR2 sequences are SNHLY and FYNNEI. V was pared by 10 bases and J by 1 base, with 7 bases between. CDR3 length equals 11 residues. The CDR3 spells CATLTQETQYF. CDR3 bases: TGTGCCACCCTGACCCAAGAGACCCAGTACTTC.

The V and J genes are TRBV12-5 and TRBJ1-1; 7 bases align to TRBD1. The CDR3 extends over 16 amino acids. Germline loops: CDR1 LGHNT, CDR2 FRNRAP. Losses at the gene ends were 6 bases for V and 0 bases for J; bases not matched to a gene: 10. The CDR3 DNA reads TGTGCTAGTGGCCTCCTCCTGACAGGGATGAACACTGAAGCTTTCTTT. Translating gives CASGLLLTGMNTEAFF. Complete variable domain (other parts from reference TRBV12-5 and TRBJ1-1): DARVTQTPRHKVTEMGQEVTMRCQPILGHNTVFWYRQTMMQGLELLAYFRNRAPLDDSGMPKDRFSAEMPDATLATLKIQPSEPRDSAVYFCASGLLLTGMNTEAFFGQGTRLTVV.

The chain uses TRBV4-1 and TRBJ1-1, with D tentatively TRBD1 (5 bases). CDR1 is MGHRA and CDR2 is YSYEKL in the germline V gene. V gave up 4 bases and J gave up 1 base, with 10 bases separating them. CDR3 length equals 14 residues. The CDR3 DNA reads TGCGCCAGCAGCCTTTGGGGCCCGAACACTGAAGCTTTCTTT. Protein product: CASSLWGPNTEAFF.

This clone was seen just once. This chain connects TRBV25-1 to TRBJ2-7; the D gene is possibly TRBD1 (5 bases). Germline CDR1 is MGHDK and CDR2 is SYGVNS. The V end was cut by 2 bases, the J end by 2 bases, with 7 bases between. This CDR3 is 13 amino acids long. The CDR3 bases are TGTGCCAGCAGTGAAGCAGGGACCTACGAGCAGTACTTC. Its protein product is CASSEAGTYEQYF.

The chain is built from TRBV7-9 and TRBJ2-5; no definite D call. Germline V CDR1 and CDR2: SEHNR, FQNEAQ (reference sequence). The CDR3 has 15 residues. The V and J ends lost 4 bases and 5 bases respectively, with 17 bases between them. CDR3 region: CASSSPLKVGETQYF. CDR3 nucleotide sequence: TGTGCCAGCAGCTCTCCCCTTAAGGTAGGGGAGACCCAGTACTTC.

This chain uses TRBV7-9 with TRBJ1-1, with D possibly matching TRBD1 (5 bases). The CDR3 is 14 residues long. The V gene lost 2 bases and the J gene lost 0 bases, with 7 bases spanning the gap. Germline V gene data show CDR1 as SEHNR and CDR2 as FQNEAQ (reference sequence). This CDR3 reads CASSLTGMNTEAFF. DNA for the CDR3: TGTGCCAGCAGCTTAACAGGCATGAACACTGAAGCTTTCTTT.

The V gene is TRBV20-1, the J gene TRBJ1-1; D is unclear. Germline V gives CDR1 DFQATT, CDR2 SNEGSKA (reference sequence). This CDR3 comprises 11 residues. Trimming cost V 0 bases and J 8 bases, with 7 bases left between them. The CDR3 nucleotides read TGCAGTGCTAGAGATCAGACCGAAGCTTTCTTT. Its protein product is CSARDQTEAFF.

V is TRBV27 and J is TRBJ1-4; D is perhaps TRBD1 (5 bases). The CDR3 sequence is 16 residues long. The germline CDR1 and CDR2 sequences are MNHEY and SMNVEV (reference sequence). V dropped 5 bases and J dropped 6 bases, with 19 bases sitting between them. For the CDR3, the DNA is TGTGCCAGCAGTGCCAACCCGGGACGCAGCCATGAAAAACTGTTTTTT. Its protein is CASSANPGRSHEKLFF.

The V call is TRBV29-1, the J call TRBJ2-2, with TRBD2 matching 9 bases. Trimming cost V 5 bases and J 7 bases; bases outside gene matches: 11. This CDR3 is 15 amino acids long. Germline CDR1 is SQVTM and CDR2 is ANQGSEA. This CDR3 is CSVSYSGSVGGELFF. The CDR3 nucleotides are TGCAGCGTTTCCTATAGCGGGAGTGTAGGCGGGGAGCTGTTTTTT.

This clone has more than one count but fewer than ten. The chain has TRBV30 and TRBJ2-2; D uncertain. V lost 2 bases and J lost 1, with 8 bases in between. The CDR3 has 14 residues. CDR1 and CDR2 from the germline V gene are GTSNPN and SVGIG (reference sequence). The CDR3 bases are TGTGCCTGGAGTCATGACCTGAACACCGGGGAGCTGTTTTTT. Protein product: CAWSHDLNTGELFF.